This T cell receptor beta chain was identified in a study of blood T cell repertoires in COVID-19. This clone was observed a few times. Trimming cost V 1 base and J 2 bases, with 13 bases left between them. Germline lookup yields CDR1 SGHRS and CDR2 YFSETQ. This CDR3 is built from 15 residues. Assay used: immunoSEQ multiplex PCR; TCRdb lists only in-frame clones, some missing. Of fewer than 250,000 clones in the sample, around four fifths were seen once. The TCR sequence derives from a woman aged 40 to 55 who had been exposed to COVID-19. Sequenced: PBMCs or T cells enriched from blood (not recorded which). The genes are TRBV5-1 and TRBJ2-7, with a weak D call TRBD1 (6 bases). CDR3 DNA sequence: TGCGCCAGCAGCTTGTCTCCAGGGGTGGCCTACGAGCAGTACTTC. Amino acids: CASSLSPGVAYEQYF.